Each of the 6 T cell receptor beta chains below was sequenced from the same sample in a study of T-cell memory formation after mild COVID-19. Via MiXCR, TCRdb re-called the 5' RACE reads, giving one row per CDR3 protein. The data hold around 310,000 distinct CDR3 sequences, with around an eighth observed a single time. The sequencing input was PBMCs or a T cell subset sorted from them (not recorded which). Receptor source: a young man who had mild COVID-19 (a few samples of this study predate the infection). Cell type and time point are not known.

This clonotype was detected ten times or more. The chain uses TRBV7-3 and TRBJ1-2; 7 bases fit TRBD1. The V gene's germline CDR1 is SGHTA and CDR2 FQGTGA. The CDR3 has 16 residues. Unmatched junction bases numbered 17, after V lost 5 bases and J lost 8 bases. This CDR3 reads CASSQGGGPLFGGYTF. CDR3 in DNA: TGTGCCAGCAGCCAGGGGGGAGGGCCCCTCTTTGGAGGCTACACCTTC.

The chain combines TRBV9 with TRBJ1-5, with a weak D call TRBD1 (5 bases). Trimming took off 3 bases at V and 8 bases at J, with 12 bases between the two ends. The CDR3 has 13 residues. Per the germline V gene, CDR1 is SGDLS and CDR2 is YYNGEE. The CDR3 loop is CASSEGPTEPQHF. In DNA form, the CDR3 reads TGTGCCAGCAGCGAGGGACCGACGGAGCCCCAGCATTTT.

This clonotype occurred a few times. The chain links TRBV19 to TRBJ2-7; D remains ambiguous. From germline, CDR1 is LNHDA and CDR2 SQIVND (reference sequence). The CDR3 consists of 15 residues. The germline V and J ends were trimmed by 1 base and 5 bases, with 15 bases remaining between them. CDR3 sequence: CASSIVPGKFHEQYF. The CDR3 nucleotides are TGTGCCAGTAGTATAGTACCAGGAAAGTTCCACGAGCAGTACTTC. Based on the CDR3 plus reference TRBV19 and TRBJ2-7, the full variable domain is DGGITQSPKYLFRKEGQNVTLSCEQNLNHDAMYWYRQDPGQGLRLIYYSQIVNDFQKGDIAEGYSVSREKKESFPLTVTSAQKNPTAFYLCASSIVPGKFHEQYFGPGTRLTVT.

The chain uses TRBV20-1 and TRBJ2-5, with 11 bases aligning to TRBD2. This CDR3 is built from 18 residues. CDR1 and CDR2 from the germline V gene are DFQATT and SNEGSKA (reference sequence). V shed 5 bases, J shed 5 bases, and the junction held 19 bases outside the gene matches. CDR3: CSAPPPTPTSGIWETQYF. In DNA, the CDR3 is TGCAGTGCTCCCCCTCCGACGCCGACTAGCGGGATTTGGGAGACCCAGTACTTC.

The chain carries TRBV4-3 and TRBJ1-4; a possible D gene is TRBD1 (6 bases). Germline lookup yields CDR1 LGHNA and CDR2 YSLEER. The CDR3 is 15 amino acids. Deletions cut 7 bases from V and 7 bases from J, with 19 bases between. This chain's CDR3 is CASNRVQGDGEKLFF. The DNA of the CDR3 is TGCGCCAGCAACCGAGTACAGGGAGACGGTGAAAAACTGTTTTTT.

This clonotype was picked up many times. The genes are TRBV4-3 and TRBJ1-6; D gene ambiguous. V lost 0 bases to trimming and J lost 9 bases, with 6 bases between them. This CDR3 has 13 amino acids. From germline, CDR1 is LGHNA and CDR2 YSLEER. The CDR3 region has the DNA TGCGCCAGCAGCCAAGATTTCGGTTCACCCCTCCACTTT. This codes for CASSQDFGSPLHF.